The sequence of this TCR beta chain was determined in a study of spatial heterogeneity in lung cancer. The overall study: There were consistently more beta-chain sequences detected than alpha-chain sequences.

The time point was: sample taken at primary tumor resection. The cohort: approximately 66 early-stage, untreated non-small cell lung cancer patients. The sequenced material consisted of unsorted whole RNA from tumor, nontumor lung or frozen PBMC. The germline CDR1 and CDR2 sequences are SGHVS and FNYEAQ. This CDR3 spans 17 amino acids. V was clipped by 5 bases and J by 10 bases, with 30 bases between them. TCRdb redid the calling of the 5' RACE reads with MiXCR, one entry per CDR3 protein. The data hold more than 2,500 distinct CDR3 sequences, with approximately 17% observed a single time. The sequence was obtained from a female donor with early-stage non-small cell lung cancer. Sequenced material: normal lung tissue next to the tumor, taken at surgery. The genes are TRBV7-6 and TRBJ2-7; TRBD1 might be the D (9 bases). CDR3 protein: CASSAGQGRIAGTNQYF. The CDR3 bases are TGTGCCAGCAGCGCCGGACAGGGGAGGATAGCGGGGACTAACCAGTACTTC. Drawing the rest from reference TRBV7-6 and TRBJ2-7, the complete variable domain is GAGVSQSPRYKVTKRGQDVALRCDPISGHVSLYWYRQALGQGPEFLTYFNYEAQQDKSGLPNDRFSAERPEGSISTLTIQRTEQRDSAMYRCASSAGQGRIAGTNQYFGPGTRLTVT.